This T cell receptor beta chain originates from a study of blood T cell repertoires in COVID-19. For the study at large: There were acute and convalescent COVID-19 samples, and they came from the United States, Italy and Spain. PBMCs, B-cell-depleted T cells, or T cells were the source of the cDNA or gDNA that made up the material.

Germline CDR1 MNHEY, CDR2 SMNVEV (reference sequence). The J segment lost 9 bases and the V segment lost 6 bases, leaving 8 bases of the junction unmatched. The length of the CDR3 is 14 residues. Methods used by the authors: Amplified reference gene primers provided the basis for estimating nucleated cell counts. The repertoire was sequenced with immunoSEQ multiplex PCR; TCRdb's copy has only in-frame clones and lacks some. The V and J calls and the clone size are those of that table, but D and trimming were determined from the DNA. The sample gives approximately 120,000 clones, roughly 87% of which show up once; more than 20% is in the top ten.

The TCR sequence derives from a woman of 80 years or more with acute or convalescent COVID-19. The sequenced sample consisted of peripheral blood. J is TRBJ1-6 and V is TRBV27, with 7 nucleotides matching TRBD1. CDR3 loop: CASSKEGDSSPLHF. The CDR3, as DNA: TGTGCCAGCAGCAAGGAGGGGGACAGTTCACCCCTCCACTTT.